These T cell receptor beta chains were read from a single sample in a study of cytomegalovirus exposure and HLA in healthy donors. The method was immunoSEQ multiplex PCR; TCRdb's version includes in-frame clones alone and lacks a portion of them. The data hold roughly 190,000 clones, with roughly 76% observed a single time. Sequenced: PBMCs. These receptors all stem from a woman between 25 and 40 years old in good health and CMV-seropositive. The CDR3 runs from the conserved cysteine through the conserved F or W. Fields, in order: CDR3 length, clone size, J gene, V gene, D gene, CDR3 protein, CDR3 DNA. A D gene is named only where the DNA matches it firmly. Only part of the rows carry a size: once, few, many, or a class if the clone is expanded.

>15|.|TRBJ1-2|TRBV13|TRBD1
CASSLVTGTNYGYTF
TGTGCCAGCAGCTTAGTGACAGGGACAAACTATGGCTACACCTTC
>18|.|TRBJ1-5|TRBV19|TRBD1
CASSTIPGQGSEGQPQHF
TGTGCCAGTAGTACCATCCCGGGACAGGGGTCTGAGGGTCAGCCCCAGCATTTT
>16|.|TRBJ2-5|TRBV19|TRBD1
CASSIMGQGSRETQYF
TGTGCCAGTAGTATCATGGGACAGGGATCAAGGGAGACCCAGTACTTC
>14|.|TRBJ2-7|TRBV2|TRBD2
CASKLAVYIRWQYF
TGTGCCAGCAAGCTAGCGGTATATATACGATGGCAGTACTTC
>13|once|TRBJ2-7|TRBV30|.
CAWSRDVRGEQYF
TGTGCCTGGTCCAGGGATGTGCGTGGCGAGCAGTACTTC
>13|.|TRBJ2-7|TRBV2|.
CASRTPSSYEQYF
TGTGCCAGCCGCACACCTAGCTCCTACGAGCAGTACTTC
>15|.|TRBJ1-5|TRBV6-5|.
CASSYRGGGNQPQHF
TGTGCCAGCAGTTACCGGGGAGGTGGCAATCAGCCCCAGCATTTT
>14|.|TRBJ2-3|TRBV5-1|TRBD2
CASSLLAPQDTQYF
TGCGCCAGCAGCTTACTAGCGCCTCAAGATACGCAGTATTTT
>14|.|TRBJ2-7|TRBV28|.
CASSLATGLHEQYF
TGTGCCAGCAGTTTGGCCACAGGGTTACACGAGCAGTACTTC
>15|.|TRBJ1-3|TRBV15|.
CATSRAAGAGNTIYF
TGTGCCACCAGCAGAGCCGCAGGGGCAGGAAACACCATATATTTT
>14|.|TRBJ1-5|TRBV2|TRBD1
CASSGTGGDQPQHF
TGTGCCAGCAGTGGGACAGGGGGAGATCAGCCCCAGCATTTT
>13|.|TRBJ1-1|TRBV7-2|.
CASSSQGNTEAFF
TGTGCCAGCAGCTCACAGGGAAACACTGAAGCTTTCTTT
>18|few|TRBJ2-3|TRBV2|TRBD2
CASSEGTARGAYTDTQYF
TGTGCCAGCAGTGAAGGGACCGCGCGGGGGGCATACACAGATACGCAGTATTTT
>14|few|TRBJ1-4|TRBV27|.
CASSKTGRKEKLFF
TGTGCCAGCAGCAAGACAGGACGGAAGGAAAAACTGTTTTTT
>14|few|TRBJ1-5|TRBV6-6|.
CASRMGGLIQPQHF
TGTGCCAGCAGGATGGGGGGGCTAATTCAGCCCCAGCATTTT
>14|.|TRBJ2-2|TRBV7-2|.
CASSRTVRTGELFF
TGTGCCAGCAGCCGGACAGTCCGCACCGGGGAGCTGTTTTTT
>14|.|TRBJ2-4|TRBV29-1|TRBD2
CSVVLAGAGNIQYF
TGCAGCGTTGTACTAGCGGGAGCTGGAAACATTCAGTACTTC
>13|.|TRBJ2-7|TRBV27|TRBD2
CASSRAGEYEQYF
TGTGCCAGCAGCCGGGCGGGGGAATACGAGCAGTACTTC
>15|.|TRBJ1-5|TRBV28|TRBD1
CASRNRDRGNQPQHF
TGTGCCAGCAGGAACCGGGACAGGGGTAATCAGCCCCAGCATTTT
>15|.|TRBJ1-5|TRBV19|TRBD1
CASTFPGQGEQPQHF
TGTGCCAGTACTTTCCCGGGACAGGGAGAACAGCCCCAGCATTTT
>13|.|TRBJ1-5|TRBV6-1|.
CAGREDGNQPQHF
TGTGCCGGTCGGGAGGACGGCAATCAGCCCCAGCATTTT
>15|.|TRBJ2-7|TRBV7-9|.
CASSLGHPEVYEQYF
TGTGCCAGCAGCTTGGGACACCCCGAGGTCTACGAGCAGTACTTC
>16|.|TRBJ1-4|TRBV4-2|.
CASSQEKQPRNEKLFF
TGTGCCAGCAGCCAAGAAAAACAGCCCCGTAATGAAAAACTGTTTTTT
>14|.|TRBJ2-3|TRBV5-1|.
CASSFSGSTDTQYF
TGCGCCAGCAGCTTTTCCGGTAGCACAGATACGCAGTATTTT
>15|.|TRBJ2-5|TRBV6-4|TRBD2
CASSRTSGGQETQYF
TGTGCCAGCAGCCGGACTAGCGGGGGGCAAGAGACCCAGTACTTC
>16|once|TRBJ2-3|TRBV5-4|.
CASSLSPQVYTDTQYF
TGTGCCAGCAGCTTATCTCCACAGGTCTACACAGATACGCAGTATTTT
>14|.|TRBJ2-7|TRBV10-3|TRBD2
CAISGTSGSYEQYF
TGTGCCATCAGTGGGACTAGCGGCTCCTACGAGCAGTACTTC
>13|few|TRBJ1-2|TRBV2|.
CASSEGGLHGYTF
TGTGCCAGCAGTGAAGGGGGGCTTCATGGCTACACCTTC
>15|.|TRBJ2-5|TRBV5-1|.
CASSLATSGQETQYF
TGCGCCAGCAGCTTGGCCACAAGCGGACAAGAGACCCAGTACTTC
>16|.|TRBJ1-5|TRBV19|.
CASSILQQGNNQPQHF
TGTGCCAGTAGTATACTTCAGCAGGGTAACAATCAGCCCCAGCATTTT
>18|.|TRBJ1-3|TRBV11-1|TRBD1
CANWTGALLWYSGNTIYF
TGTGCCAACTGGACAGGGGCCTTACTTTGGTACTCTGGAAACACCATATATTTT